Reported below is one T cell receptor (beta chain). Antigen specificity is unknown. This CDR3 contains 12 residues. Germline CDR1 and CDR2: MNHNS and SASEGT. V lost 7 bases to trimming and J lost 7 bases, with 14 bases between them. The sample comes from a study of identical twins. The study, taken as a whole, reports: Modeled out-of-frame TCR alpha sharing in monozygotic twins fell below observed levels.

TCRdb processed the 5' RACE reads anew with MiXCR; each CDR3 protein has one entry. The sample holds 550,000 to 700,000 distinct CDR3 sequences, 21% seen once. These same records also appear under a second study, on T cells expressing NK-cell markers. That paper notes: Beta-chain profiling covered CD3+CD56+NKG2C+, CD3+CD56+NKG2C- and CD3+CD56-NKG2C+ sorted subsets.

The source of this sequence is a woman younger than 35 in good health. The sample consisted of PBMCs. The chain recombines TRBV6-1 with TRBJ2-7; D tentatively fits TRBD1 or TRBD2 (5 bases each). CDR3 DNA sequence: TGTGCCAGCACCCGAGAGGGACGGGAGCAGTACTTC. This encodes CASTREGREQYF.